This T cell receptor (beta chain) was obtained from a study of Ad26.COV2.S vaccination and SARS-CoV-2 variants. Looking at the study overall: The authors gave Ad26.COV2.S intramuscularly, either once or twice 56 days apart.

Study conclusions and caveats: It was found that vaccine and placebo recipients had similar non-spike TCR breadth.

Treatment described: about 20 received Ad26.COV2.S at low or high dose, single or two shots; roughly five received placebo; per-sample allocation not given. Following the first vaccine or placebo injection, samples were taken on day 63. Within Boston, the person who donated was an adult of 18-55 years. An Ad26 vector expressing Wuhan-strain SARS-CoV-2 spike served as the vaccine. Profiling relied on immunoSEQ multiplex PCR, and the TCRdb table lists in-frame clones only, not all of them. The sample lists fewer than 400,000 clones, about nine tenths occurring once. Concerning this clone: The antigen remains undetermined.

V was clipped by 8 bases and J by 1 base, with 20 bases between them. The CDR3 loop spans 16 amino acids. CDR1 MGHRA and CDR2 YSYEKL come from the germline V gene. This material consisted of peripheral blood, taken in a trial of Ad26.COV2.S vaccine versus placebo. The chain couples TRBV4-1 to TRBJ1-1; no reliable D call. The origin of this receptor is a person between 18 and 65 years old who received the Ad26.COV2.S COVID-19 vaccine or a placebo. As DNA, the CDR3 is TGCGCCAGCCAGCCGGTCGGGCGTGGCGCGAACACTGAAGCTTTCTTT. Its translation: CASQPVGRGANTEAFF.